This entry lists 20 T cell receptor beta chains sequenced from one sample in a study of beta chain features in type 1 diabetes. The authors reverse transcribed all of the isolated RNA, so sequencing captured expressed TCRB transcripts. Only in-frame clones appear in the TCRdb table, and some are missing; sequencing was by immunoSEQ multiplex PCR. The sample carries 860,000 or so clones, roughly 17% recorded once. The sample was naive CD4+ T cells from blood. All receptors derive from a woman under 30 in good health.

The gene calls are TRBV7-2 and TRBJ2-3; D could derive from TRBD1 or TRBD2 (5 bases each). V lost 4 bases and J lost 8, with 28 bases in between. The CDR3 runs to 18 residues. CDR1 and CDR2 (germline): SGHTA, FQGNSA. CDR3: CASSSHRGPRLNRSTQYF. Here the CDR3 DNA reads TGTGCCAGCAGCTCACACCGGGGACCCCGATTAAACCGGAGTACGCAGTATTTT.

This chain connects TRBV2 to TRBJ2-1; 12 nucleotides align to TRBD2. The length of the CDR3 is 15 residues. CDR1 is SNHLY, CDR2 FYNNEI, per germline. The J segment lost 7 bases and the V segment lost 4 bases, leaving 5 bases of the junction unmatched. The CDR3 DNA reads TGTGCCAGCAGTGCCCGACTAGCGGGAGCAAATGAGCAGTTCTTC. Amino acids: CASSARLAGANEQFF.

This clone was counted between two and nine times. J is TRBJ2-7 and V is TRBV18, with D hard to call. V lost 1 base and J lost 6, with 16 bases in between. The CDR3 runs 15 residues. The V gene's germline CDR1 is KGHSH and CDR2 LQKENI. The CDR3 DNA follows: TGTGCCAGCTCACCACGACAAGGAATACGGTTCGAGCAGTACTTC. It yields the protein CASSPRQGIRFEQYF. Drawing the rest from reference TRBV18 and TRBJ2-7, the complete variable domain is NAGVMQNPRHLVRRRGQEARLRCSPMKGHSHVYWYRQLPEEGLKFMVYLQKENIIDESGMPKERFSAEFPKEGPSILRIQQVVRGDSAAYFCASSPRQGIRFEQYFGPGTRLTVT.

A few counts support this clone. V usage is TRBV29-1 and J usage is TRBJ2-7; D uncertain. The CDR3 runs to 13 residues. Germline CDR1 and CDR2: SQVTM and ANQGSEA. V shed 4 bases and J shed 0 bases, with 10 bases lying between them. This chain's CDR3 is CSVADTDSYEQYF. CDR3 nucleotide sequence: TGCAGCGTTGCCGATACAGACTCCTACGAGCAGTACTTC.

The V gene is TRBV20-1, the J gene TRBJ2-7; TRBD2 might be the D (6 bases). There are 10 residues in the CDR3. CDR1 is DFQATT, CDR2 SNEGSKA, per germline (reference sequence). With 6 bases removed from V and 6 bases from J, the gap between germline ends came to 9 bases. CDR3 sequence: CSALGGEQYF. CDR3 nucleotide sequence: TGCAGTGCCCTGGGGGGCGAGCAGTACTTC.

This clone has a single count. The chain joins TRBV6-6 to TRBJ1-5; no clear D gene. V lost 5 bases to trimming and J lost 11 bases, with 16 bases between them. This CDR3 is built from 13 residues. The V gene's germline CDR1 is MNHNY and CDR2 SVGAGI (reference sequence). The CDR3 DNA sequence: TGTGCCAGCAGTCAACAGAAGATATTAGCCCAGCATTTT. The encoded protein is CASSQQKILAQHF.

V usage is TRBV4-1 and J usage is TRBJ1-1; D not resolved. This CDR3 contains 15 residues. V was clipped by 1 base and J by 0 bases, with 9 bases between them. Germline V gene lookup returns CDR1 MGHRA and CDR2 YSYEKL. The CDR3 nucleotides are TGCGCCAGCAGCCAAGCGGGAGCCATGAACACTGAAGCTTTCTTT. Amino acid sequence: CASSQAGAMNTEAFF.

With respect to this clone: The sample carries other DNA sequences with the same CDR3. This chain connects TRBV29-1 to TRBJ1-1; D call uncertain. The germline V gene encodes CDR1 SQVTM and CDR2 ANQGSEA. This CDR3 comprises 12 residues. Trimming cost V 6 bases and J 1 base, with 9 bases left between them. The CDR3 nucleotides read TGCAGCGTCTCCTCGGGGAACACTGAAGCTTTCTTT. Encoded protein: CSVSSGNTEAFF.

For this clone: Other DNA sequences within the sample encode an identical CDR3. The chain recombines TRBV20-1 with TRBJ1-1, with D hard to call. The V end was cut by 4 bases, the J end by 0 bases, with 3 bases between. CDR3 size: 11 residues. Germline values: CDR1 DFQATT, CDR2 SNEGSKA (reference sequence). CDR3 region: CSATMNTEAFF. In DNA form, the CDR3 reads TGCAGTGCTACAATGAACACTGAAGCTTTCTTT.

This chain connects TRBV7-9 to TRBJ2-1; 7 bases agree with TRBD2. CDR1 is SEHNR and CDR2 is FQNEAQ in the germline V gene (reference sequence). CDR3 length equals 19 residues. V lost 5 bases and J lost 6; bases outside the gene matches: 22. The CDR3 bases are TGTGCCAGCAGCCCCTCGGCTTCTGATTGGCTAGCGGACCCCAATGAGCAGTTCTTC. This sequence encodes CASSPSASDWLADPNEQFF.

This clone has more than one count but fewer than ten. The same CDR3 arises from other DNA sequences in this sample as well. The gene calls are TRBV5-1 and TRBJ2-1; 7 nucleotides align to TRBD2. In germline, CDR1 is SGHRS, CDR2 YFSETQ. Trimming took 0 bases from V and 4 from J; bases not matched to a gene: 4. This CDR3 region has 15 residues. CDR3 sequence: CASSLGGGSYNEQFF. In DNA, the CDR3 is TGCGCCAGCAGCTTGGGGGGCGGGAGTTACAATGAGCAGTTCTTC.

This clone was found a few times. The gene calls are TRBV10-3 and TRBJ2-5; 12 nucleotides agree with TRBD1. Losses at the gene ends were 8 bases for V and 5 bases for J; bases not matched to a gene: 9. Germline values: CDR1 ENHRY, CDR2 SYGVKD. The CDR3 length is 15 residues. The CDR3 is CAIGWDRGPQETQYF. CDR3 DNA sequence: TGTGCCATCGGATGGGACAGGGGGCCGCAGGAGACCCAGTACTTC.

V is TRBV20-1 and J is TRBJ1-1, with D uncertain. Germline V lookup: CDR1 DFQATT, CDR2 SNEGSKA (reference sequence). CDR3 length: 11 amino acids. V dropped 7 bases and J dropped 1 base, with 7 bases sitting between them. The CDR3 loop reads CSVITNTEAFF. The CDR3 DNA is TGCAGTGTAATAACGAACACTGAAGCTTTCTTT.

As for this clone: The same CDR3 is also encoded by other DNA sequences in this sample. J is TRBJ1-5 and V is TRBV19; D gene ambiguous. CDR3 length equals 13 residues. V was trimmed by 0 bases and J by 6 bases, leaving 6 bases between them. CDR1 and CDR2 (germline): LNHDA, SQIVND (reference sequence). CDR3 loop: CASSIDRGQPQHF. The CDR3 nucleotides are TGTGCCAGTAGTATAGATCGGGGTCAGCCCCAGCATTTT.

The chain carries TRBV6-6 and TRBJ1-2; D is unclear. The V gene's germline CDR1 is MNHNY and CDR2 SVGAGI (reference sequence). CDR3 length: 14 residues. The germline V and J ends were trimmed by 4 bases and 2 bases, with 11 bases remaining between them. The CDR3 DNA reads TGTGCCAGCAGTTTAAACATGGGAAACTATGGCTACACCTTC. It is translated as CASSLNMGNYGYTF.

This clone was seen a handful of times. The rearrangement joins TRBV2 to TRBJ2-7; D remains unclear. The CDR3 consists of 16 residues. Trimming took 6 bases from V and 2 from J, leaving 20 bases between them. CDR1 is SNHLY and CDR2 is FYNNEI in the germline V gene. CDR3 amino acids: CASSYQSVPSPYEQYF. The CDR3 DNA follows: TGTGCCAGCAGCTATCAGTCCGTTCCGTCTCCCTACGAGCAGTACTTC.

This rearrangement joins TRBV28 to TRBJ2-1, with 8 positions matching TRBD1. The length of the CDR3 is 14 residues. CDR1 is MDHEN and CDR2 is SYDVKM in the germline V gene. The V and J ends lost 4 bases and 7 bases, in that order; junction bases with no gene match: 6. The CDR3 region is CASSSGDRKNEQFF. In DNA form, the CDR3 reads TGTGCCAGCAGTTCGGGGGACAGGAAAAATGAGCAGTTCTTC. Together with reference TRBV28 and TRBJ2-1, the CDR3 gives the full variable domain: DVKVTQSSRYLVKRTGEKVFLECVQDMDHENMFWYRQDPGLGLRLIYFSYDVKMKEKGDIPEGYSVSREKKERFSLILESASTNQTSMYLCASSSGDRKNEQFFGPGTRLTVL.

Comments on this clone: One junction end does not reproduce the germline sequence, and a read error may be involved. The CDR3 sequence is CAISEAIVSGANVLTF. CDR3 in DNA: TGTGCCATCAGTGAGGCAATAGTATCTGGGGCCAACGTCCTGACTTTC. The chain recombines TRBV6-1 with TRBJ2-6; D gene unclear. From germline, CDR1 is MNHNS and CDR2 SASEGT. The CDR3 runs 16 residues.

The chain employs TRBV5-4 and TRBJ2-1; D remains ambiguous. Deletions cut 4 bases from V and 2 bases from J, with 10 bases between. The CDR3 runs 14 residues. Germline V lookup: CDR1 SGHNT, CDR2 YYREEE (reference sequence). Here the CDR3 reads CASSPTRTYNEQFF. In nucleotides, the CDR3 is TGTGCCAGCAGCCCCACGCGGACCTACAATGAGCAGTTCTTC.

The CDR3 DNA sequence: TGTGCCATCAGCGAAACCGGGACTAAGCTCTACGAGCAGTACTTC. Protein: CAISETGTKLYEQYF. The chain carries TRBV10-3 and TRBJ2-7; the match to TRBD2 covers 7 bases. CDR1 and CDR2 (germline): ENHRY, SYGVKD. With V trimmed by 6 bases and J by 3 bases, 11 bases remained unmatched. There are 15 residues in the CDR3.